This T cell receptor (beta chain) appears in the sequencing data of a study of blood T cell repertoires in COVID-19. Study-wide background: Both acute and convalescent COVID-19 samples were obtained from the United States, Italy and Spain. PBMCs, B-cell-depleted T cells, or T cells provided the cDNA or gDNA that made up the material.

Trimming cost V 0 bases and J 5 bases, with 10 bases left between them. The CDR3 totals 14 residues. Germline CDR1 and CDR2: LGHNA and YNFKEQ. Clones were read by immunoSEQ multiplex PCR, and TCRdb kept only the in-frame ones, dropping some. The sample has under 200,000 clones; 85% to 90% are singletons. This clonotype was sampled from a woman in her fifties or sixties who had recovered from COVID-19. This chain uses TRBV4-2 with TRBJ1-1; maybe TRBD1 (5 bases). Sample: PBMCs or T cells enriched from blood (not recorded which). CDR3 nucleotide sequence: TGTGCCAGCAGCCAAGACCAAGGGACTACTGAAGCTTTCTTT. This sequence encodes CASSQDQGTTEAFF.